Sequencing of this T cell receptor beta chain was carried out in a study of blood T cell repertoires in COVID-19. Generated by immunoSEQ multiplex PCR, the TCRdb table keeps only in-frame clones and is missing some. The sample has about 210,000 clones, around 82% seen once. Categorization into cohorts depended on clinical history that participants reported. The sequence was collected from a man aged 25 to 45 with acute COVID-19. The sample consisted of PBMCs or T cells enriched from blood (not recorded which).

In DNA, the CDR3 is TGTGCCATCAGTGACCCTGGACAGGAAATCGAAAAAGAGACCCAGTACTTC. As protein: CAISDPGQEIEKETQYF. V is TRBV10-3 and J is TRBJ2-5, with TRBD1 identical over 7 bases. From germline, CDR1 is ENHRY and CDR2 SYGVKD. The CDR3 is made up of 17 amino acids. The J segment lost 3 bases and the V segment lost 3 bases, leaving 13 bases of the junction unmatched.